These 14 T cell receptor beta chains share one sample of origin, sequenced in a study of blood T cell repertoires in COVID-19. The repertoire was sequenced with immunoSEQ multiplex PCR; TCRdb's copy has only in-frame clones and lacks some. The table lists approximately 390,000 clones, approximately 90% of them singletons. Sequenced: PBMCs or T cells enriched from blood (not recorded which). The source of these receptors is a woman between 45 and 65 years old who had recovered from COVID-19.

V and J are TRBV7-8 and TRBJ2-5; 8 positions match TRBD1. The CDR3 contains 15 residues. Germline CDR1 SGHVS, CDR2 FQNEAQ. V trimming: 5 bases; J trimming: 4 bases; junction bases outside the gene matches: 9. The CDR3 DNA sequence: TGTGCCAGCAGCCCTGGACAGGGTTTGGGAGAGACCCAGTACTTC. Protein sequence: CASSPGQGLGETQYF.

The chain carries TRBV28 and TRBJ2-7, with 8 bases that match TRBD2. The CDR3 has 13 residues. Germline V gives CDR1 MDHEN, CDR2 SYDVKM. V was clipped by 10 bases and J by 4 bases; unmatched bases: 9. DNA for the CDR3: TGTGCCATCGCAGCGGGGGCTAGGTACGAGCAGTACTTC. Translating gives CAIAAGARYEQYF.

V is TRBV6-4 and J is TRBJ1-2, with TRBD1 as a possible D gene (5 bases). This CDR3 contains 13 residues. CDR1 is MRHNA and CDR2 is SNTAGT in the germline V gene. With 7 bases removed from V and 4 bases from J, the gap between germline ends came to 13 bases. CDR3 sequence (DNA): TGTGCCAGCAAGGCAGGGCCGGGCTATGGCTACACCTTC. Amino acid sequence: CASKAGPGYGYTF.

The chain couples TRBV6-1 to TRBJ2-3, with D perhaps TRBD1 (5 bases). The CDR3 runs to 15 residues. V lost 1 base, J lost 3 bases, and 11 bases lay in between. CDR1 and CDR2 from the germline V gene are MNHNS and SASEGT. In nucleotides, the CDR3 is TGTGCCAGCAGTGAAGAGGTCAGGGCGACAGATACGCAGTATTTT. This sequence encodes CASSEEVRATDTQYF.

CDR3 nucleotide sequence: TGCGCCAGCAGCTCCGGGACAGGGAAACCCCTCCACTTT. This encodes CASSSGTGKPLHF. The chain has TRBV5-1 and TRBJ1-6, with 9 nucleotides matching TRBD1. CDR3 length: 13 amino acids. The V gene's germline CDR1 is SGHRS and CDR2 YFSETQ. The V gene end was trimmed by 3 bases and the J gene end by 12 bases; junction bases not matched to a gene: 4.

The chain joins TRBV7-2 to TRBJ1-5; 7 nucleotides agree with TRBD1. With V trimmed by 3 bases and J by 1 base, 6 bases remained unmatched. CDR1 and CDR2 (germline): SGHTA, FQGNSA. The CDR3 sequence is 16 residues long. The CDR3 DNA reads TGTGCCAGCAGCTTCGAGACAGGGTGGAGCAATCAGCCCCAGCATTTT. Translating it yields CASSFETGWSNQPQHF.

DNA of the CDR3: TGTGCCAGCAGACGTCCAGGGGGCAGTGGAAACACCATATATTTT. This translates into CASRRPGGSGNTIYF. The chain is built from TRBV28 and TRBJ1-3, with 8 nucleotides matching TRBD1. Germline V gene lookup returns CDR1 MDHEN and CDR2 SYDVKM. With 6 bases clipped from V and 3 bases from J, the junction kept 7 bases outside the gene matches. The CDR3 sequence is 15 residues long.

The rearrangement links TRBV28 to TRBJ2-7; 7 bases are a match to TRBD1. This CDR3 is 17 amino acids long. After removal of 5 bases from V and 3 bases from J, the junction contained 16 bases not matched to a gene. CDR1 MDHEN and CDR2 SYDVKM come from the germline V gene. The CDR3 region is CASSPGTVGAVLYEQYF. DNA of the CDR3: TGTGCCAGCAGTCCAGGGACAGTTGGAGCGGTTCTCTACGAGCAGTACTTC.

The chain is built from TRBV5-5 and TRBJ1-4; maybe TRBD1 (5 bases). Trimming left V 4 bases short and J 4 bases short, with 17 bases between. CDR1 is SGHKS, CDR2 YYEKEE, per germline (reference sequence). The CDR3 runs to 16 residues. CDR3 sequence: CASSPEAGWVNEKLFF. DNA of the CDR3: TGTGCCAGCAGCCCCGAGGCAGGGTGGGTTAATGAAAAACTGTTTTTT.

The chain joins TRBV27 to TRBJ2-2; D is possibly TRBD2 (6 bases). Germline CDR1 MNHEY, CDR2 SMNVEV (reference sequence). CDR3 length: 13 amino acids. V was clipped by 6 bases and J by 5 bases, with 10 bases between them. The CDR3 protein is CASSAGGTGELFF. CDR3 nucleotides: TGTGCCAGCAGCGCCGGGGGAACCGGGGAGCTGTTTTTT.

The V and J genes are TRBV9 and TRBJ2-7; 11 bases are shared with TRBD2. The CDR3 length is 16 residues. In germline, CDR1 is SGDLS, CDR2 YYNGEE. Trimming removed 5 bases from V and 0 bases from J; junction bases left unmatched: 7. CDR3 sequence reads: CASRKTGTSGSYEQYF. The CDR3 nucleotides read TGTGCCAGCAGGAAGACGGGGACTAGCGGCTCCTACGAGCAGTACTTC.

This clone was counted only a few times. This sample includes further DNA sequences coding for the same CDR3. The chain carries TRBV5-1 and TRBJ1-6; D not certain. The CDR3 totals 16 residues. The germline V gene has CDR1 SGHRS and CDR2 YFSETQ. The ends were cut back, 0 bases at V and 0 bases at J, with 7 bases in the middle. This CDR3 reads CASSLDPSSYNSPLHF. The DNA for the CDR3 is TGCGCCAGCAGCTTGGATCCCAGCTCCTATAATTCACCCCTCCACTTT.

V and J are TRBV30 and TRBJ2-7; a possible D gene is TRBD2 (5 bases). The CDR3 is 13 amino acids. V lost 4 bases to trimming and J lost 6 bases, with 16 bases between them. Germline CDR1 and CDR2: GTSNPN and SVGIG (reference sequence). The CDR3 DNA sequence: TGTGCCTGGACAGGACTCTCCGGGTTCGAGCAGTACTTC. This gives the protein CAWTGLSGFEQYF.

The CDR3: CASSLERATEAFF. In nucleotides, the CDR3 is TGTGCCAGCAGTTTAGAGAGGGCCACTGAAGCTTTCTTT. The gene calls are TRBV12-3 or TRBV12-4 and TRBJ1-1; D is ambiguous. Between the trimmed V and J ends, which lost 1 base and 4 bases, there was a span of 7 bases. The CDR3 is made up of 13 amino acids.